This TCR beta chain is from a study of cytomegalovirus exposure and HLA in healthy donors. In the study overall: Genetic ancestry analysis placed approximately 78% of the approximately 390 donors that were genotyped in the Caucasian-associated cluster.

Vbeta (60) and Jbeta (13) primers were used in the PCR. Measured with immunoSEQ multiplex PCR; TCRdb has only the in-frame clones, and not every one. The profile shows more than 150,000 clones, around 81% of them singletons. Whole-study findings and limits: For most TCR beta V segments, an earlier analysis put the productive rate at about 87% or about 30% of the time. The study assumed roughly uniform donor sequencing depth for presence/absence analyses.

Comment on this clone: Its antigen remains unidentified. The junction does not match germline at one end; this may be a read error.

The sample was PBMCs. The receptor was derived from a woman younger than 45 in good health and CMV-seronegative.

The CDR3 coding sequence is TGTGCCAGCAGTTTGGACCTCGGAGGGAATTATAATTCACCCCTCCACTTT. It encodes CASSLDLGGNYNSPLHF. V is TRBV5-6 and J is TRBJ1-6; D call uncertain. This CDR3 is 17 amino acids long. Germline CDR1 is SGHDT and CDR2 is YYEEEE. Together with reference TRBV5-6 and TRBJ1-6, the CDR3 gives the full variable domain: DAGVTQSPTHLIKTRGQQVTLRCSPKSGHDTVSWYQQALGQGPQFIFQYYEEEERQRGNFPDRFSGHQFPNYSSELNVNALLLGDSALYLCASSLDLGGNYNSPLHFGNGTRLTVT.